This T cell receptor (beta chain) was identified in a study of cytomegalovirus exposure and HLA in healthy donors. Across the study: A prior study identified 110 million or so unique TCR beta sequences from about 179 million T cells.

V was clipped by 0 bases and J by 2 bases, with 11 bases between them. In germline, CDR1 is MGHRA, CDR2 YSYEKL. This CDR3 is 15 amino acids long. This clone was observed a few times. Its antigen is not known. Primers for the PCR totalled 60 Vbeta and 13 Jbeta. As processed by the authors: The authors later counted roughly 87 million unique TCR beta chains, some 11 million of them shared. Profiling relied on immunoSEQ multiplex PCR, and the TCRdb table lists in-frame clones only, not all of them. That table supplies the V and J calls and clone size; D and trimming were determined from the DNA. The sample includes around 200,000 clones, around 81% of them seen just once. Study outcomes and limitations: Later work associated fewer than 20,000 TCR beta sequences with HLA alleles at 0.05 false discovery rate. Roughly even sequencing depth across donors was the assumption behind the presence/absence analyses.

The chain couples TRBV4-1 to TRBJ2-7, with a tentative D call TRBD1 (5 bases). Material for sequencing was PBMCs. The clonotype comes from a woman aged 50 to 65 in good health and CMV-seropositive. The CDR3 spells CASSQDRREAYEQYF. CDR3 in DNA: TGCGCCAGCAGCCAAGATCGCAGGGAAGCCTACGAGCAGTACTTC.